The clone carrying this TCR beta chain was seen at least ten times. Its specificity is not known. These data originate in a study of T cells in Graves' hyperthyroidism and ophthalmopathy. RNA transcripts provided the source from which TCR beta CDR3 regions were amplified. The HTBI primer set was used in a first-round RT-PCR of the TCR CDR3. TCRdb ran MiXCR on the multiplex PCR reads and lists one entry per CDR3 protein. The table lists about half a million distinct CDR3 sequences, approximately 25% of them singletons. Germline CDR1 SNHLY, CDR2 FYNNEI. V dropped 6 bases and J dropped 4; count of bases not matched to a gene: 7. The CDR3 has 14 amino acids. Patients showing uncontrolled infection, other autoimmune disease, pregnancy or lactation were ineligible. Broader study findings: Most expanded thyroid clonotypes above 0.001 recurred in blood.

Input material: blood. This chain uses TRBV2 with TRBJ2-7; 9 bases fit TRBD1. The TCR was taken from a woman aged 25 to 39 with Graves' ophthalmopathy. CDR3 in amino acids: CASRRTGDLYEQYF. The CDR3 bases are TGTGCCAGCAGGAGGACAGGGGACTTATACGAGCAGTACTTC.